The following is a TCR beta chain sequence with its context. Its matching antigen is unknown. Germline V gene lookup returns CDR1 SGHTS and CDR2 YDEGEE. The CDR3 is 18 amino acids. After removal of 5 bases from V and 0 bases from J, the junction contained 10 bases not matched to a gene. This specimen belongs to a study of cytomegalovirus exposure and HLA in healthy donors. Overall study context: Assignment to the Caucasian-associated ancestry cluster applied to approximately 79% of the approximately 400 genotyped donors.

The PCR contained 60 Vbeta and 13 Jbeta primers. Method: immunoSEQ multiplex PCR; TCRdb's copy keeps in-frame clones and lacks some. The sample contains about 89,000 clones, about 74% of which appear only once. Regarding the study as a whole: Under in vitro conditions, a few CMV-associated chains were confirmed as specific for CMV antigens. Per a later analysis, approximately 16,000 TCR beta sequences showed association with HLA alleles at 0.05 false discovery rate. Reportedly, a later analysis found an Asian-associated ancestry cluster had fewer N-insertions than the roughly 700-donor mean.

This TCR was recovered from a young man in good health and CMV-seronegative. The sample taken for sequencing was PBMCs. The chain uses TRBV5-8 and TRBJ2-6; 8 bases are shared with TRBD2. The CDR3 DNA reads as TGTGCCAGCAGTGCACTAGCGGCAGTCTTCTCTGGGGCCAACGTCCTGACTTTC. Protein: CASSALAAVFSGANVLTF.